Here is one TCR beta chain with its context. The sample belongs to a study of blood T cell repertoires in COVID-19. In the study overall: Samples came from the United States, Italy and Spain, spanning acute and convalescent COVID-19. PBMCs, B-cell-depleted T cells, or T cells provided the cDNA or gDNA that made up the material.

Here immunoSEQ multiplex PCR was the method, and the copy in TCRdb shows in-frame clones only, minus some. The table includes some 110,000 clones, roughly nine tenths detected once. Input material: peripheral blood. This sequence originates from a human donor with active COVID-19. The donor label of this sample is uncertain.

The CDR3 nucleotides are TGTGCCAGTAGTATAGGCTGGGGGCAGGGAAAAAGCACAGATACGCAGTATTTT. Translated: CASSIGWGQGKSTDTQYF. The J gene is TRBJ2-3, the V gene TRBV19; TRBD1 might be the D (6 bases). This CDR3 contains 18 residues. V was shortened by 1 base and J by 0 bases, with 17 bases between the two germline ends. Germline-derived CDR1 and CDR2 are LNHDA and SQIVND (reference sequence).